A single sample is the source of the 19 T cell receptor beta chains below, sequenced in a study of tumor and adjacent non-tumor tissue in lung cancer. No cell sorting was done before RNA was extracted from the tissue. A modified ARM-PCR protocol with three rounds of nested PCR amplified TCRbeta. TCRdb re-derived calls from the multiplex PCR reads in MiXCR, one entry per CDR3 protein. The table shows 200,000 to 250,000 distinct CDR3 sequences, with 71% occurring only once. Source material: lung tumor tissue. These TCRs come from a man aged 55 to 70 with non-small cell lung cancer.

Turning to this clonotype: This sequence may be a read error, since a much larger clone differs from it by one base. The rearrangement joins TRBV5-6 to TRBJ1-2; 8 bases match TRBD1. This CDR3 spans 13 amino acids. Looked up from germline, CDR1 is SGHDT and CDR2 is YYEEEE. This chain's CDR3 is CDSSSDRGIGYTF. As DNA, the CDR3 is TGTGACAGCAGCTCCGACAGGGGAATTGGCTACACCTTC.

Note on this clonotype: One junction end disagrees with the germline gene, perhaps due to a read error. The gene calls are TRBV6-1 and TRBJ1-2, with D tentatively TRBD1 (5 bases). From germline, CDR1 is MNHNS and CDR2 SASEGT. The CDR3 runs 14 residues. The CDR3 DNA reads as TGTACCAGCAGTGAAGTGTTGAAAGGGGCTGACTACACCTTC. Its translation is CTSSEVLKGADYTF.

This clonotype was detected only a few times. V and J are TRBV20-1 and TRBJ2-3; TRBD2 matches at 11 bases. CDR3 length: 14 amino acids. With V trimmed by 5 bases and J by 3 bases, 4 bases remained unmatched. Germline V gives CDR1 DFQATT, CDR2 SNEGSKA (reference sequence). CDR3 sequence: CSAGASGRTDTQYF. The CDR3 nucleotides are TGCAGTGCTGGGGCTAGCGGGAGGACAGATACGCAGTATTTT.

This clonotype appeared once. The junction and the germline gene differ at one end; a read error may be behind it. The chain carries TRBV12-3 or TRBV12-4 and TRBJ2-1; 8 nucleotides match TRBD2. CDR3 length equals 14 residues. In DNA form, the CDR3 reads TGTGCCAGCAGTTTCCTAGCGGGTGGCAATGAGCAGTTATTC. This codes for CASSFLAGGNEQLF.

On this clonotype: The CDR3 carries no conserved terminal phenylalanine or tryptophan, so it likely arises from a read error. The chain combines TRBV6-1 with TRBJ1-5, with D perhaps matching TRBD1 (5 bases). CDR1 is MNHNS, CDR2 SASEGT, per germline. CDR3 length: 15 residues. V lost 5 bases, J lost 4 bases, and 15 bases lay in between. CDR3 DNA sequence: TGTGCCAGCAGTTCGGATAGGGCAGGGAATCAGCCCCAGCATTCT. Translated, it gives CASSSDRAGNQPQHS.

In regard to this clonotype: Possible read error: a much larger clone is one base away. CDR3 loop: CVSSPDGGLGAFF. CDR3 bases: TGTGTCAGCAGTCCCGACGGGGGACTTGGCGCTTTCTTT. The J gene is TRBJ1-1, the V gene TRBV6-5, with a possible D match to TRBD1 (5 bases). The CDR3 covers 13 residues. The germline CDR1 and CDR2 sequences are MNHEY and SVGAGI.

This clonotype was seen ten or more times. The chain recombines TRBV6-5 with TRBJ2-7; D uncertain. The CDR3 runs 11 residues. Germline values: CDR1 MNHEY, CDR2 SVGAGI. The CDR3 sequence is CAVGRPNEQYF. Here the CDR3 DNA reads TGTGCGGTCGGCCGGCCCAACGAGCAGTACTTC.

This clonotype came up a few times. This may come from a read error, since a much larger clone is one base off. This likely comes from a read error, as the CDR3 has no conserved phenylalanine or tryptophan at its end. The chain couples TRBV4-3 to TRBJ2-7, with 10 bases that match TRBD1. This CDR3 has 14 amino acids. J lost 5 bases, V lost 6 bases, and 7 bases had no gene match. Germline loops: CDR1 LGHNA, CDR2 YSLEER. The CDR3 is CASSSRTGGDEQYL. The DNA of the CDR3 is TGCGCCAGCAGTTCAAGGACAGGGGGTGACGAGCAGTACCTC.

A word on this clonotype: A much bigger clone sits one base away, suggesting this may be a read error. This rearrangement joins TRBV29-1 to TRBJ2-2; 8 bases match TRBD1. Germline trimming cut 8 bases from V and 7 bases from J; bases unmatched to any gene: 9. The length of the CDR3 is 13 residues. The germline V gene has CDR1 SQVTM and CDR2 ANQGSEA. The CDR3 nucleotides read TGCAGCATGGGACAGGCAAGCGGCGGGGAGCTGTTTTTT. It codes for CSMGQASGGELFF.

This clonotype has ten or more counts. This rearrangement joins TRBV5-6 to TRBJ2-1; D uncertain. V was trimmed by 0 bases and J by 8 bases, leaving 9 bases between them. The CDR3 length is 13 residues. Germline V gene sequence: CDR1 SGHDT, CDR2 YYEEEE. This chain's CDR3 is CASSLGGVDEQFF. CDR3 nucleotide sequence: TGTGCCAGCAGCTTGGGTGGGGTCGATGAGCAGTTCTTC.

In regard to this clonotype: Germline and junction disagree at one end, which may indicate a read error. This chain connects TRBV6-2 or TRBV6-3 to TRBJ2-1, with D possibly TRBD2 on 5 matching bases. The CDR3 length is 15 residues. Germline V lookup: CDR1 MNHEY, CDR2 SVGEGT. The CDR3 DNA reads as TGTGCCTGCAGTTACTCGACTAACGGGAACAATGAGCAGTTCTTC. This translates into CACSYSTNGNNEQFF.

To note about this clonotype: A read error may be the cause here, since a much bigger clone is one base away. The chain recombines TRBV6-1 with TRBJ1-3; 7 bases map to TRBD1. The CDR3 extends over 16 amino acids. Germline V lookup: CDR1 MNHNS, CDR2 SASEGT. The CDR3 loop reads CASSEVQGRSGKTIYF. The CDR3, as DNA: TGTGCCAGCAGTGAAGTACAGGGGCGATCTGGAAAAACCATATATTTT.

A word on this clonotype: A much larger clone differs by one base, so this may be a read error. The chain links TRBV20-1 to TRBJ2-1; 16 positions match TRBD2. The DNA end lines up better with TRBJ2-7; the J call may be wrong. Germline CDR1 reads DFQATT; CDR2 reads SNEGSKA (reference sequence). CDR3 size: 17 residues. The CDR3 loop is CSAGPGTSGGAYYEQYF. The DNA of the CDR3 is TGCAGTGCTGGCCCCGGGACTAGCGGGGGGGCTTACTATGAGCAGTACTTC.

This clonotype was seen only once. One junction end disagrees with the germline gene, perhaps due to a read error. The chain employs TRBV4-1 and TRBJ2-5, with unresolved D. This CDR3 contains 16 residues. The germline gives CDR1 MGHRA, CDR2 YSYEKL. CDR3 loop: CASSQVGMVIQETQYF. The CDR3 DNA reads TGCGCTAGCAGCCAAGTGGGCATGGTTATACAAGAGACCCAGTACTTC.

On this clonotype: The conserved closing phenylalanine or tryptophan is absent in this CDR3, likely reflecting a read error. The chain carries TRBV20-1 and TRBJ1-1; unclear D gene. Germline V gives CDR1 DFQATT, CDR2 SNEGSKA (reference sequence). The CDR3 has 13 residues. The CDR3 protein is CNAKTDKGTEAFI. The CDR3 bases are TGCAATGCTAAAACCGACAAGGGCACTGAAGCTTTCATT.

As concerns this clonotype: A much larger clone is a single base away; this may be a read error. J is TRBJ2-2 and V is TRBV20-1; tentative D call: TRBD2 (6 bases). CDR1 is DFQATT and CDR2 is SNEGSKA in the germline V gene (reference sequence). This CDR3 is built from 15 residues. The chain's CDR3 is CSTRALMGGAGELFF. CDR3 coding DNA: TGCAGTACTAGAGCTCTCATGGGGGGAGCCGGGGAGCTGTTTTTT.

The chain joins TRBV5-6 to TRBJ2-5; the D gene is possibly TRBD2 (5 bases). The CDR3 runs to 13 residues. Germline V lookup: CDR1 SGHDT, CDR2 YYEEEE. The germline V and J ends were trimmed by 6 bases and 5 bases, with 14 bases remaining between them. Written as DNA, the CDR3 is TGTGCCAGCAATCCGACTAACACGGAGACCCAGTACTTC. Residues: CASNPTNTETQYF.

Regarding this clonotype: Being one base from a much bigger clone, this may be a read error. For the CDR3, the DNA is TGCGCCAGCAGCCGGATTCTAGTGGGAGGGGAGACCCAGTACTTC. Its translation is CASSRILVGGETQYF. This chain uses TRBV10-2 with TRBJ2-5; 7 nucleotides align to TRBD2. The germline V gene encodes CDR1 WSHSY and CDR2 SAAADI. The CDR3 length is 15 residues. V dropped 6 bases and J dropped 5; count of bases not matched to a gene: 12.

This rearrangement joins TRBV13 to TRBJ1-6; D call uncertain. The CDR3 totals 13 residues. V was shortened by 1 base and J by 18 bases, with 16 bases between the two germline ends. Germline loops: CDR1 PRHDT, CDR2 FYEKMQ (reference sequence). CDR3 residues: CASSLEDGSSPHF. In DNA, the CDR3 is TGTGCCAGCAGCTTAGAGGACGGGAGCAGCCCCCACTTT.